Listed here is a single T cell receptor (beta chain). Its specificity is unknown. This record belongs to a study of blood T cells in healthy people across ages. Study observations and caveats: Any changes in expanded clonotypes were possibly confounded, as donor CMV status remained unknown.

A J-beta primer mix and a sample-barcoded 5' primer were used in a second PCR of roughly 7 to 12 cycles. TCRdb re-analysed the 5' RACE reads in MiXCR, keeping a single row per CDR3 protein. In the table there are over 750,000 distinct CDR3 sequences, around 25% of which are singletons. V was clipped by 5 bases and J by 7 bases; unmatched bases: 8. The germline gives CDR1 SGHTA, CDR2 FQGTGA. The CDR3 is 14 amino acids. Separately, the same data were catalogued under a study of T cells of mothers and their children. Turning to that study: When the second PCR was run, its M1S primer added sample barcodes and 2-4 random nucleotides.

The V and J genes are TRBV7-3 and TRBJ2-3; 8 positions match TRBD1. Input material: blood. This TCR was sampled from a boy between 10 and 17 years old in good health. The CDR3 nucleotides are TGTGCCAGCAGCCCAGGGGGCCCTCCCCATACGCAGTATTTT. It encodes CASSPGGPPHTQYF.